This T cell receptor (beta chain) was observed in a study of cytotoxic CD8 clonotypes in ibrutinib-treated CLL. The V end lost 2 bases, the J end lost 5 bases, and 15 bases lay between the germline ends. The CDR3 covers 15 residues. CDR1 is MNHNY and CDR2 is SVGAGI in the germline V gene (reference sequence). The protocol was immunoSEQ multiplex PCR, while the TCRdb copy is restricted to in-frame clones and leaves out a portion. The table has over 130,000 clones, around 82% seen once. The TCR comes from a human donor with chronic lymphocytic leukemia. The sequencing used PBMCs, collected after 36 months of ibrutinib treatment. This chain joins TRBV6-6 and TRBJ2-5, with D tentatively TRBD2 (6 bases). This chain's CDR3 is CASSYGTSFLETQYF. CDR3 nucleotide sequence: TGTGCCAGCAGTTACGGCACTAGCTTTCTTGAGACCCAGTACTTC.